This T cell receptor (beta chain) was captured by sequencing in a study of shared clonotypes between healthy human individuals. CDR3 length: 14 amino acids. From germline, CDR1 is SGDLS and CDR2 YYNGEE. Trimming left V 0 bases short and J 0 bases short, with 6 bases between. It was on ten immunoSEQ deep assay plates that unsorted PBMC DNA was sequenced. Per the original data handling: ImmunoSEQ only sent back junction sequences with no quality scores, so filtering was done differently. This table comes from immunoSEQ multiplex PCR, and its TCRdb copy is limited to in-frame clones, with some not included. V and J calls and clone size follow that table, whereas D and trimming were derived from the DNA. The table includes 400,000 to 500,000 clones, 70% to 85% detected once. It was roughly 100 million PBMCs that unsorted samples used for genomic DNA.

This TCR was sampled from a woman aged 35 to 49 in good health. Some clones in this sample may be carry-over from other donors' samples. Input material: PBMCs. This chain connects TRBV9 to TRBJ2-5; D is unresolved. The CDR3 protein is CASSVDGDQETQYF. CDR3 nucleotides: TGTGCCAGCAGCGTAGACGGCGACCAAGAGACCCAGTACTTC.